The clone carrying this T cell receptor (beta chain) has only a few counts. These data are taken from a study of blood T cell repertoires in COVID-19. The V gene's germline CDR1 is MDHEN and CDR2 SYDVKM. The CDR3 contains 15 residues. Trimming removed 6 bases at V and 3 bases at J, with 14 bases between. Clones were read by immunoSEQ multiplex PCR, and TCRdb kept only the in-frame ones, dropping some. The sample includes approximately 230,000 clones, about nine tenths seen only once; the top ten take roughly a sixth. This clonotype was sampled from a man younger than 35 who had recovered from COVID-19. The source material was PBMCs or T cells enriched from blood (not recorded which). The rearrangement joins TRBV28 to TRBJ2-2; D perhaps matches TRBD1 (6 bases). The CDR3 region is CASRTPGQHTGELFF. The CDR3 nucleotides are TGTGCCAGCAGGACTCCGGGACAACACACCGGGGAGCTGTTTTTT.